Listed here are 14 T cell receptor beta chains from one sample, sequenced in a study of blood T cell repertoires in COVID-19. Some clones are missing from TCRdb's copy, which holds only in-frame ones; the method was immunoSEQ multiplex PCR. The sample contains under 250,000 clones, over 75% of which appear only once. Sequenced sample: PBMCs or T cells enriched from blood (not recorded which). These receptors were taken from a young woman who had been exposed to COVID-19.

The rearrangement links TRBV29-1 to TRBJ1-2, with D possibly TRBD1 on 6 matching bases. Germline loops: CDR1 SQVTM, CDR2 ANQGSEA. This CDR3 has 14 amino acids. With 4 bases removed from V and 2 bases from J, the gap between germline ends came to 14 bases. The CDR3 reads CSVAWGGANYGYTF. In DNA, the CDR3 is TGCAGCGTTGCCTGGGGGGGCGCCAACTATGGCTACACCTTC.

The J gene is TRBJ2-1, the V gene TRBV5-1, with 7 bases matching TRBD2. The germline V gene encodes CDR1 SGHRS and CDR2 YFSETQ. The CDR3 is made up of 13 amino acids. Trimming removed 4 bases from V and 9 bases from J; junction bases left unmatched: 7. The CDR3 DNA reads TGCGCCAGCAGCGGGACTGTAGCGGGTGAGCAGTTCTTC. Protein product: CASSGTVAGEQFF.

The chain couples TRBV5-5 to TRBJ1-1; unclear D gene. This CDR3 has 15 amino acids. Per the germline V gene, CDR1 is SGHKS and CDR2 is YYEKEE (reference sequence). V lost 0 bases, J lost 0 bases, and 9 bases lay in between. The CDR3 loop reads CASSLVSSMNTEAFF. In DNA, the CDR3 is TGTGCCAGCAGCTTGGTGTCATCCATGAACACTGAAGCTTTCTTT. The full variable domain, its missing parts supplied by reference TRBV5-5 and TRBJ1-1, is DAGVTQSPTHLIKTRGQQVTLRCSPISGHKSVSWYQQVLGQGPQFIFQYYEKEERGRGNFPDRFSARQFPNYSSELNVNALLLGDSALYLCASSLVSSMNTEAFFGQGTRLTVV.

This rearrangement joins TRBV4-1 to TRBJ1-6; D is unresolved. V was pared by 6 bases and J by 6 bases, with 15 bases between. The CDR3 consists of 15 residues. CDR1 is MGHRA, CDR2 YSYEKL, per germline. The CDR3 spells CASSRLDDFNSPLHF. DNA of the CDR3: TGCGCCAGCAGTCGACTCGACGATTTTAATTCACCCCTCCACTTT.

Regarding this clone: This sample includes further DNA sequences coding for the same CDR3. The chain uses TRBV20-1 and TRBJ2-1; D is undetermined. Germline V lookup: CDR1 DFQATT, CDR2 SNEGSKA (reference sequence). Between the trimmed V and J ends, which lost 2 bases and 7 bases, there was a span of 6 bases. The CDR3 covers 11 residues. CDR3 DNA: TGCAGTGCTAGACTCGTTAATGAGCAGTTCTTC. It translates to CSARLVNEQFF.

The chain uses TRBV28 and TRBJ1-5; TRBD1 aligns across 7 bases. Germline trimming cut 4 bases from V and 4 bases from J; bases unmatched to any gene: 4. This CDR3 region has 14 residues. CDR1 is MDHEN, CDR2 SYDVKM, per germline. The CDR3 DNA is TGTGCCAGCAGTTGGGACAGAACTAATCAGCCCCAGCATTTT. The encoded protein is CASSWDRTNQPQHF. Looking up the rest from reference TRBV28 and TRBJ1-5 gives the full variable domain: DVKVTQSSRYLVKRTGEKVFLECVQDMDHENMFWYRQDPGLGLRLIYFSYDVKMKEKGDIPEGYSVSREKKERFSLILESASTNQTSMYLCASSWDRTNQPQHFGDGTRLSIL.

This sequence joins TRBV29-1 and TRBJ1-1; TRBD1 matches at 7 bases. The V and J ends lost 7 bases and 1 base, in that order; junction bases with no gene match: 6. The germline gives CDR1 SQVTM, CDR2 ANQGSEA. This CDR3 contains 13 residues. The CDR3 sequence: CSGRRQGNTEAFF. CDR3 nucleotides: TGCAGCGGCCGCCGACAGGGGAACACTGAAGCTTTCTTT.

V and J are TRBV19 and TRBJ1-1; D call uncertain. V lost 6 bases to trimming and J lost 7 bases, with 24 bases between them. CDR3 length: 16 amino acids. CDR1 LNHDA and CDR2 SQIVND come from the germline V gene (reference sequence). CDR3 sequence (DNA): TGTGCCAGTAGCACAGACGGAATACTAGCGACCCGTGAAGCTTTCTTT. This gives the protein CASSTDGILATREAFF.

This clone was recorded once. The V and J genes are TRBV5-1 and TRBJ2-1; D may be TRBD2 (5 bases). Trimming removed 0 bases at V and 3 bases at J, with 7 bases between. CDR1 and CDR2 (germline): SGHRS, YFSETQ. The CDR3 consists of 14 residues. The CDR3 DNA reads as TGCGCCAGCAGCTTGGAGGCGGGCTACAATGAGCAGTTCTTC. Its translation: CASSLEAGYNEQFF.

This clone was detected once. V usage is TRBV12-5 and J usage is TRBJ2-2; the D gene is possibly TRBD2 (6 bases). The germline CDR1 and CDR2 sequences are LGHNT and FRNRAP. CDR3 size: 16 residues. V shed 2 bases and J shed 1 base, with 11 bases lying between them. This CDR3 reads CASGLRRDLNTGELFF. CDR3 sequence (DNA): TGTGCTAGTGGTTTGCGGAGGGATCTGAACACCGGGGAGCTGTTTTTT. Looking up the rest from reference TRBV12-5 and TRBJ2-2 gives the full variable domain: DARVTQTPRHKVTEMGQEVTMRCQPILGHNTVFWYRQTMMQGLELLAYFRNRAPLDDSGMPKDRFSAEMPDATLATLKIQPSEPRDSAVYFCASGLRRDLNTGELFFGEGSRLTVL.

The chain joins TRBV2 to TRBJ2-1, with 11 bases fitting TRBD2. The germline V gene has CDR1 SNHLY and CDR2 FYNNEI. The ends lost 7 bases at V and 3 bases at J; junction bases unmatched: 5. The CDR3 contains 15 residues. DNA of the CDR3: TGTGCCAGCAAAACAGGGACTAGCGGCTACAATGAGCAGTTCTTC. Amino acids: CASKTGTSGYNEQFF.

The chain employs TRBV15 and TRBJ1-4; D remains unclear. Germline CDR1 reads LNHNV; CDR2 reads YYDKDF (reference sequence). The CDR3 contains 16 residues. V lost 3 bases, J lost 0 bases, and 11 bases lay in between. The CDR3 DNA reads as TGTGCCACCAGCAGTGCCCCCAGCGCAACTAATGAAAAACTGTTTTTT. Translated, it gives CATSSAPSATNEKLFF. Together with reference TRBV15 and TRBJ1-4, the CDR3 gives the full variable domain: DAMVIQNPRYQVTQFGKPVTLSCSQTLNHNVMYWYQQKSSQAPKLLFHYYDKDFNNEADTPDNFQSRRPNTSFCFLDIRSPGLGDTAMYLCATSSAPSATNEKLFFGSGTQLSVL.

The CDR3 DNA follows: TGCAGCGGACTAGCGGGAGCCACAGATACGCAGTATTTT. Its protein is CSGLAGATDTQYF. The chain joins TRBV29-1 to TRBJ2-3; 12 positions match TRBD2. Germline V lookup: CDR1 SQVTM, CDR2 ANQGSEA. The CDR3 has 13 amino acids. The V and J ends lost 7 bases and 2 bases, in that order; junction bases with no gene match: 1.

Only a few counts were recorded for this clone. As DNA, the CDR3 is TGTGCCAGCAGTTTTGAGGGTCTAGGCTATGGCTACACCTTC. Amino acids: CASSFEGLGYGYTF. The chain is built from TRBV28 and TRBJ1-2; D is unresolved. V gave up 3 bases and J gave up 4 bases, with 12 bases separating them. Germline V gene data show CDR1 as MDHEN and CDR2 as SYDVKM. This CDR3 is built from 14 residues.